A single sample is the source of the 20 T cell receptor beta chains below, sequenced in a study of long-term antiretroviral therapy in people with HIV. Version v3.0 of the immunoSEQ assay was performed at survey level. Method: immunoSEQ multiplex PCR; TCRdb's copy keeps in-frame clones and lacks some. The sample lists fewer than 20,000 clones; more than 65% were seen once. Sequencing used unsorted PBMCs, obtained at the start of antiretroviral therapy. These receptors were taken from a man aged 25 to 40 with HIV.

The V gene is TRBV5-1, the J gene TRBJ2-3, with TRBD1 identical over 9 bases. This CDR3 is 15 amino acids long. The ends lost 3 bases at V and 4 bases at J; junction bases unmatched: 6. Germline lookup yields CDR1 SGHRS and CDR2 YFSETQ. The CDR3 loop is CASSSGQGLADTQYF. The CDR3 DNA reads as TGCGCCAGCAGCTCGGGACAGGGTCTCGCAGATACGCAGTATTTT. The full variable domain, its missing parts supplied by reference TRBV5-1 and TRBJ2-3, is KAGVTQTPRYLIKTRGQQVTLSCSPISGHRSVSWYQQTPGQGLQFLFEYFSETQRNKGNFPGRFSGRQFSNSRSEMNVSTLELGDSALYLCASSSGQGLADTQYFGPGTRLTVL.

The chain has TRBV27 and TRBJ2-7, with TRBD1 matching over 10 bases. J was trimmed by 3 bases and V by 4 bases; bases with no gene match: 6. This CDR3 comprises 15 residues. Per the germline V gene, CDR1 is MNHEY and CDR2 is SMNVEV (reference sequence). The CDR3 bases are TGTGCCAGCAGTTCGGGGACAGGGGAGGACTACGAGCAGTACTTC. Translation gives CASSSGTGEDYEQYF.

The chain has TRBV4-3 and TRBJ2-7, with TRBD1 identical over 8 bases. The CDR3 runs 15 residues. Germline CDR1 is LGHNA and CDR2 is YSLEER. Trimming at V came to 4 bases and at J to 2 bases, leaving 7 bases not matched to a gene. In DNA, the CDR3 is TGCGCCAGCAGCCCCCGGCAGGGGGCCACCTACGAGCAGTACTTC. Translated, it gives CASSPRQGATYEQYF.

The chain is built from TRBV6-1 and TRBJ2-5; the D gene is possibly TRBD2 (5 bases). V lost 10 bases and J lost 5, with 17 bases in between. From germline, CDR1 is MNHNS and CDR2 SASEGT. This CDR3 comprises 13 residues. For the CDR3, the DNA is TGTGCCACCAAACTTCCCTCGGGGGAGACCCAGTACTTC. This sequence encodes CATKLPSGETQYF.

This CDR3 reads CASSQVNPRVGEKLFF. CDR3 DNA: TGTGCCAGCAGCCAAGTGAATCCCAGGGTGGGTGAAAAACTGTTTTTT. The chain employs TRBV4-2 and TRBJ1-4; TRBD1 is a possible D gene (5 bases). This CDR3 contains 16 residues. V lost 1 base and J lost 7, with 16 bases in between. Germline loops: CDR1 LGHNA, CDR2 YNFKEQ.

There are a few counts of this clone. The gene calls are TRBV7-2 and TRBJ1-2; no definite D call. The length of the CDR3 is 13 residues. Deletions cut 7 bases from V and 13 bases from J, with 22 bases between. CDR1 is SGHTA, CDR2 FQGNSA, per germline. CDR3 sequence: CASTDSGKTIGTF. CDR3 DNA: TGTGCCAGCACGGATTCCGGGAAGACGATTGGCACCTTC.

The chain links TRBV4-1 to TRBJ1-3; the match to TRBD1 covers 8 bases. With V trimmed by 1 base and J by 4 bases, 3 bases remained unmatched. Looked up from germline, CDR1 is MGHRA and CDR2 is YSYEKL. CDR3 length: 15 amino acids. The CDR3: CASSQGTGRGNTIYF. The CDR3 DNA reads as TGCGCCAGCAGCCAAGGGACAGGGAGAGGAAACACCATATATTTT.

The chain is built from TRBV9 and TRBJ2-7, with 13 bases that match TRBD2. Germline V lookup: CDR1 SGDLS, CDR2 YYNGEE. This CDR3 contains 15 residues. Trimming cost V 2 bases and J 2 bases; bases outside gene matches: 1. CDR3 sequence reads: CASSVGLAGTYEQYF. CDR3 DNA: TGTGCCAGCAGCGTGGGACTAGCGGGGACCTACGAGCAGTACTTC.

V gene TRBV10-2 combines with J gene TRBJ1-4; tentatively, D is TRBD1 (6 bases). Trimming removed 3 bases at V and 6 bases at J, with 11 bases between. This CDR3 is built from 14 residues. Germline values: CDR1 WSHSY, CDR2 SAAADI. The CDR3 bases are TGCGCCAGCAGTGAACGGGGGGCGTATGAAAAACTGTTTTTT. As protein: CASSERGAYEKLFF.

The chain uses TRBV10-2 and TRBJ2-3; tentative D call: TRBD2 (6 bases). Germline V gene data show CDR1 as WSHSY and CDR2 as SAAADI. V shed 7 bases and J shed 3 bases, with 14 bases lying between them. This CDR3 comprises 14 residues. The CDR3 here is CASIGGILTDTQYF. In DNA, the CDR3 is TGCGCCAGCATCGGCGGGATATTGACAGATACGCAGTATTTT.

With respect to this clone: Other DNA sequences of this sample code for an identical CDR3. The chain carries TRBV28 and TRBJ2-1, with 7 bases aligning to TRBD2. The junction had 1 base not matched to a gene; V was cut back by 8 bases and J by 9 bases. This CDR3 contains 10 residues. Germline-derived CDR1 and CDR2 are MDHEN and SYDVKM. The CDR3 loop reads CASSSGEQFF. CDR3 nucleotide sequence: TGTGCCAGCTCTAGCGGTGAGCAGTTCTTC.

In nucleotides, the CDR3 is TGTGCCAGCAGCCCGACAGGGGCACATCAGCCCCAGCATTTT. It translates to CASSPTGAHQPQHF. V usage is TRBV7-2 and J usage is TRBJ1-5; TRBD1 matches 8 bases. Trimming cost V 5 bases and J 5 bases; bases outside gene matches: 5. Germline lookup yields CDR1 SGHTA and CDR2 FQGNSA. The CDR3 loop spans 14 amino acids.

This clone was seen only a few times. This chain uses TRBV13 with TRBJ1-2; D is possibly TRBD1 (5 bases). The CDR3 extends over 14 amino acids. V was clipped by 2 bases and J by 2 bases, with 9 bases between them. The V gene's germline CDR1 is PRHDT and CDR2 FYEKMQ (reference sequence). The CDR3 DNA follows: TGTGCCAGCAGCTTACCGGGGGTCAACTATGGCTACACCTTC. Translated: CASSLPGVNYGYTF.

The V call is TRBV5-1, the J call TRBJ2-7; the D gene is possibly TRBD1 (5 bases). Per the germline V gene, CDR1 is SGHRS and CDR2 is YFSETQ. Trimming stripped 4 bases from V and 0 bases from J, with 14 bases between. The CDR3 totals 15 residues. The CDR3 reads CASSLDDSSSYEQYF. In DNA form, the CDR3 reads TGCGCCAGCAGCCTAGATGACAGTAGCTCCTACGAGCAGTACTTC.

This clone was picked up a small number of times. V gene TRBV28 combines with J gene TRBJ1-2; tentative D call: TRBD1 (6 bases). This CDR3 spans 14 amino acids. V was pared by 8 bases and J by 5 bases, with 18 bases between. Germline loops: CDR1 MDHEN, CDR2 SYDVKM. CDR3 in amino acids: CASRKRAGDYGYTF. Here the CDR3 DNA reads TGTGCCAGCCGAAAGAGGGCAGGGGATTATGGCTACACCTTC.

V gene TRBV9 combines with J gene TRBJ1-1; D uncertain. Looked up from germline, CDR1 is SGDLS and CDR2 is YYNGEE. This CDR3 is 13 amino acids long. V lost 2 bases and J 8 bases, leaving 13 bases between the germline ends. As DNA, the CDR3 is TGTGCCAGCAGCGTTGAAGGGCTGGAGGAAGCTTTCTTT. This codes for CASSVEGLEEAFF.

The gene calls are TRBV5-4 and TRBJ2-7; 11 nucleotides match TRBD2. The CDR3 contains 15 residues. Germline values: CDR1 SGHNT, CDR2 YYREEE (reference sequence). Germline trimming cut 4 bases from V and 1 base from J; bases unmatched to any gene: 4. The CDR3 protein is CASSVRLAGSYEQYF. CDR3 nucleotide sequence: TGTGCCAGCAGCGTTCGACTAGCGGGGTCCTACGAGCAGTACTTC.

This rearrangement joins TRBV2 to TRBJ2-7, with D tentatively TRBD1 or TRBD2 (5 bases each). The CDR3 spans 13 residues. The germline V gene encodes CDR1 SNHLY and CDR2 FYNNEI. Trimming took 6 bases from V and 7 from J, leaving 16 bases between them. CDR3 protein: CASRIGTTGEQYF. CDR3 DNA sequence: TGTGCCAGCAGGATCGGGACCACGGGAGAGCAGTACTTC.

The chain joins TRBV27 to TRBJ2-2; D gene unclear. This CDR3 has 12 amino acids. V lost 3 bases and J lost 5, with 4 bases in between. CDR1 is MNHEY and CDR2 is SMNVEV in the germline V gene (reference sequence). CDR3 residues: CASSFGTGELFF. As DNA, the CDR3 is TGTGCCAGCAGTTTTGGGACCGGGGAGCTGTTTTTT.

This chain uses TRBV5-1 with TRBJ1-3; TRBD1 matches at 9 bases. CDR3 length: 16 residues. The trim removed 4 bases at V and 0 bases at J, leaving 5 bases unmatched. The germline CDR1 and CDR2 sequences are SGHRS and YFSETQ. CDR3 in amino acids: CASSGQGINSGNTIYF. The CDR3 coding sequence is TGCGCCAGCAGCGGACAGGGGATCAACTCTGGAAACACCATATATTTT.